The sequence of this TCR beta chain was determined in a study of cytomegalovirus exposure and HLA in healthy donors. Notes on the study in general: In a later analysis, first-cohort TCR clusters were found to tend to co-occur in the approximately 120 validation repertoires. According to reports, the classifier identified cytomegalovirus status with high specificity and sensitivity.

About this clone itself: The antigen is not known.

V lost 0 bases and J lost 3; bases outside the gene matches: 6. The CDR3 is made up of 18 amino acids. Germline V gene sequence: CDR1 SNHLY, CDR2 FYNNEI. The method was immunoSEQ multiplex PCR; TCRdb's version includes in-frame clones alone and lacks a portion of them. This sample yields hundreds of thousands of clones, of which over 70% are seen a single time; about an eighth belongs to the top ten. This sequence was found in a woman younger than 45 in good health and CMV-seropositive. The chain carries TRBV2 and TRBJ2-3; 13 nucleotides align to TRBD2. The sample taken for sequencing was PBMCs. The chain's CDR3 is CASSEAGTSGTWTDTQYF. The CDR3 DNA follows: TGTGCCAGCAGTGAAGCCGGGACTAGCGGGACTTGGACAGATACGCAGTATTTT.